This entry describes one TCR beta chain. This sample is part of a study of T cell changes during pregnancy in multiple sclerosis. The data were produced by immunoSEQ multiplex PCR, yet TCRdb's version contains in-frame clones alone and is incomplete. The sample has tens of thousands of clones, roughly 92% seen once. This specimen consisted of peripheral blood, obtained in the first trimester of pregnancy. The receptor's source is a female donor with multiple sclerosis, enrolled in a pregnancy study.

CDR3 residues: CASSLGIAGGHLYF. DNA of the CDR3: TGTGCCAGCAGCTTAGGGATTGCGGGGGGGCATTTGTACTTC. V gene TRBV11-3 combines with J gene TRBJ2-7, with TRBD2 identical over 9 bases. The CDR3 runs to 14 residues. V lost 1 base, J lost 12 bases, and 10 bases stayed unmatched. Germline V CDR1 and CDR2: SGHNT, YENEEA. Full variable domain (rest looked up from reference TRBV11-3 and TRBJ2-7): EAGVVQSPRYKIIEKKQPVAFWCNPISGHNTLYWYLQNLGQGPELLIRYENEEAVDDSQLPKDRFSAERLKGVDSTLKIQPAELGDSAVYLCASSLGIAGGHLYFGPGTRLTVT.